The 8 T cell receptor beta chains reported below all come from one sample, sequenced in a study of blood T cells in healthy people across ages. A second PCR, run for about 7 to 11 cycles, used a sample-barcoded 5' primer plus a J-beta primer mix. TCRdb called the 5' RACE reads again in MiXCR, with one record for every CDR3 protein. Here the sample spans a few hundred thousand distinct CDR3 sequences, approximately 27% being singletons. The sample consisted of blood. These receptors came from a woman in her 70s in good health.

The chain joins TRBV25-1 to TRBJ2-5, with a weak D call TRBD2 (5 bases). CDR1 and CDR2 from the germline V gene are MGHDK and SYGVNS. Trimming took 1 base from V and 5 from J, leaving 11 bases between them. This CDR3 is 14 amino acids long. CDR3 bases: TGTGCCAGCAGTGAATTTGAGGGCCGCGAGACCCAGTACTTC. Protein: CASSEFEGRETQYF.

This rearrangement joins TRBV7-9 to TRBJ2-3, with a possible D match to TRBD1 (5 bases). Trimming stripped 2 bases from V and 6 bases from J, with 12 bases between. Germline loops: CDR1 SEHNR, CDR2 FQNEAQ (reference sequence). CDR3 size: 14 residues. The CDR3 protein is CASSLRRERDTQYF. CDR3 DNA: TGTGCCAGCAGCTTACGCAGGGAAAGGGATACGCAGTATTTT.

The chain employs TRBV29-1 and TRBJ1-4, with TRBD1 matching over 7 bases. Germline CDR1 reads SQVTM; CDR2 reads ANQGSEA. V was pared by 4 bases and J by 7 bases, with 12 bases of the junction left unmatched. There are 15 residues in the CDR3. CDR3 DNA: TGCAGCGTTGCTACAGGGGAAGGTTTTGGTGAAAAACTGTTTTTT. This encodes CSVATGEGFGEKLFF. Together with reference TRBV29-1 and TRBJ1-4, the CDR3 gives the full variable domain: SAVISQKPSRDICQRGTSLTIQCQVDSQVTMMFWYRQQPGQSLTLIATANQGSEATYESGFVIDKFPISRPNLTFSTLTVSNMSPEDSSIYLCSVATGEGFGEKLFFGSGTQLSVL.

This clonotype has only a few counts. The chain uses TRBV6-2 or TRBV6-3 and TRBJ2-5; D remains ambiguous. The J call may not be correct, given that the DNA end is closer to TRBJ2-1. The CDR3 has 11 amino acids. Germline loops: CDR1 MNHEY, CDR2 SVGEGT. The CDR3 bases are TGTGCCAGCAGTCTCGTACGGGAGCAGTTCTTC. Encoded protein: CASSLVREQFF.

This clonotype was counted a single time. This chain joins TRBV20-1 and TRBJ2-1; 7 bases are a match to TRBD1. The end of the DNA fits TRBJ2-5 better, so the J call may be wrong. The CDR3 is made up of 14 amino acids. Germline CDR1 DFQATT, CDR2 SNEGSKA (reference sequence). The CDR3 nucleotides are TGCAGTGCTAGAAGGACAGGCCCCAAAGGTACCCAGTACTTC. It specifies CSARRTGPKGTQYF.

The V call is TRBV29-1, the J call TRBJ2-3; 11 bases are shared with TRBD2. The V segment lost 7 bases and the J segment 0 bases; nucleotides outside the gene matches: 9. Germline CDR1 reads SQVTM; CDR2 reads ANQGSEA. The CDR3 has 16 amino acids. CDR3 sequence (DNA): TGCAGCGCTCGGACAACTAGCGGGAGTAGCACAGATACGCAGTATTTT. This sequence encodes CSARTTSGSSTDTQYF.

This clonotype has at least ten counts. CDR3 coding DNA: TGCGCCAGCAGCTTATATGGAGGGGGAACTAATGAAAAACTGTTTTTT. It translates to CASSLYGGGTNEKLFF. V and J are TRBV4-3 and TRBJ1-4; the D gene is possibly TRBD1 (6 bases). CDR3 length: 16 amino acids. CDR1 LGHNA and CDR2 YSLEER come from the germline V gene. Trimming took 5 bases from V and 1 from J, leaving 14 bases between them.

CDR3 loop: CASSMTGPNEKLFF. In DNA form, the CDR3 reads TGTGCCAGCAGCATGACAGGGCCTAATGAAAAACTGTTTTTT. The V call is TRBV7-2, the J call TRBJ1-4, with 7 bases fitting TRBD1. Germline-derived CDR1 and CDR2 are SGHTA and FQGNSA. This CDR3 is built from 14 residues. Trimming cost V 5 bases and J 3 bases; bases outside gene matches: 3. Filled out from reference TRBV7-2 and TRBJ1-4, the complete variable domain reads GAGVSQSPSNKVTEKGKDVELRCDPISGHTALYWYRQSLGQGLEFLIYFQGNSAPDKSGLPSDRFSAERTGGSVSTLTIQRTQQEDSAVYLCASSMTGPNEKLFFGSGTQLSVL.